The 21 T cell receptor beta chains given below trace back to one sample, sequenced in a study of control samples from healthy donors and cancer patients. Generated by immunoSEQ multiplex PCR, the TCRdb table keeps only in-frame clones and is missing some. The sample records around 90,000 clones, more than 70% being singletons. The sample comprised blood. These receptors were obtained from a middle-aged woman in good health.

This chain links TRBV18 with TRBJ2-7; 7 bases are a match to TRBD1. V dropped 3 bases and J dropped 2; count of bases not matched to a gene: 7. CDR1 is KGHSH, CDR2 LQKENI, per germline. The CDR3 spans 15 residues. The CDR3 spells CASSPTGTETYEQYF. CDR3 coding DNA: TGTGCCAGCTCACCGACCGGGACAGAAACCTACGAGCAGTACTTC.

The genes are TRBV6-5 and TRBJ1-2; D may be TRBD1 (6 bases). The CDR3 extends over 16 amino acids. Germline CDR1 MNHEY, CDR2 SVGAGI. The V gene lost 2 bases and the J gene lost 6 bases, with 19 bases spanning the gap. This CDR3 is CASSYHRTATGDGYTF. CDR3 DNA: TGTGCCAGCAGTTACCACCGGACAGCAACTGGGGATGGCTACACCTTC.

The chain couples TRBV11-3 to TRBJ2-1, with D tentatively TRBD2 (5 bases). V was trimmed by 5 bases and J by 3 bases, leaving 14 bases between them. This CDR3 is built from 15 residues. Germline loops: CDR1 SGHNT, CDR2 YENEEA. The CDR3 coding sequence is TGTGCCAGCAGCCTCACCGGGGTCAACTACAATGAGCAGTTCTTC. Amino acid sequence: CASSLTGVNYNEQFF. The full variable domain, rest sourced from reference TRBV11-3 and TRBJ2-1, is EAGVVQSPRYKIIEKKQPVAFWCNPISGHNTLYWYLQNLGQGPELLIRYENEEAVDDSQLPKDRFSAERLKGVDSTLKIQPAELGDSAVYLCASSLTGVNYNEQFFGPGTRLTVL.

This clone was found once. The chain has TRBV6-6 and TRBJ1-6; 10 bases line up with TRBD1. The CDR3 loop spans 15 amino acids. V shed 7 bases and J 7 bases; nucleotides not matched to a gene: 7. Germline V lookup: CDR1 MNHNY, CDR2 SVGAGI (reference sequence). The DNA of the CDR3 is TGTGCCAGCAATAGAGGGACAGGGGCCAATTCACCCCTCCACTTT. Encoded protein: CASNRGTGANSPLHF.

The chain couples TRBV6-5 to TRBJ2-7; D may match TRBD1 or TRBD2 (7 bases each). Looked up from germline, CDR1 is MNHEY and CDR2 is SVGAGI. This CDR3 spans 14 amino acids. Trimming removed 6 bases from V and 4 bases from J, with 16 bases in between. The CDR3 DNA follows: TGTGCCAGCAGCCGCCCAGGGGGGGGTTACGAGCAGTACTTC. The encoded protein is CASSRPGGGYEQYF.

This sequence joins TRBV6-6 and TRBJ2-5, with TRBD1 matching 9 bases. V lost 2 bases and J lost 5; bases outside the gene matches: 6. This CDR3 spans 15 amino acids. Per germline, CDR1 MNHNY and CDR2 SVGAGI (reference sequence). The CDR3 is CASSYQGTGLETQYF. The CDR3 coding sequence is TGTGCCAGCAGTTACCAGGGGACAGGGCTGGAGACCCAGTACTTC.

V is TRBV9 and J is TRBJ1-2; 9 bases match TRBD1. Germline CDR1 and CDR2: SGDLS and YYNGEE. CDR3 length equals 16 residues. Germline trimming cut 7 bases from V and 7 bases from J; bases unmatched to any gene: 17. The CDR3 bases are TGTGCCAGCGTCGGAGGCAGGGACAGGGTAATGGGTGGCTACACCTTC. This translates into CASVGGRDRVMGGYTF.

This clone has just one count. V and J are TRBV6-2 or TRBV6-3 and TRBJ1-2; 9 bases align to TRBD1. The CDR3 has 18 residues. With V trimmed by 2 bases and J by 5 bases, 15 bases remained unmatched. Per germline, CDR1 MNHEY and CDR2 SVGEGT. The DNA of the CDR3 is TGTGCCAGCAGTTACATGGGCGGTGCAACAGGGGGCGGTTATGGCTACACCTTC. This gives the protein CASSYMGGATGGGYGYTF.

The chain is built from TRBV5-1 and TRBJ2-1; D is possibly TRBD2 (6 bases). This CDR3 has 17 residues. Germline V CDR1 and CDR2: SGHRS, YFSETQ. V lost 0 bases to trimming and J lost 5 bases, with 18 bases between them. CDR3 DNA: TGCGCCAGCAGCTTGGCCCCGGGGAGGAGCGCCAACAATGAGCAGTTCTTC. It is translated as CASSLAPGRSANNEQFF.

This chain uses TRBV9 with TRBJ2-3, with 8 bases fitting TRBD2. After removal of 3 bases from V and 4 bases from J, the junction contained 19 bases not matched to a gene. Germline V CDR1 and CDR2: SGDLS, YYNGEE. The CDR3 runs 19 residues. Written as DNA, the CDR3 is TGTGCCAGCAGCGCCCCCGGGGAGCTCGAGCGGGGGATTTCAGATACGCAGTATTTT. Its protein product is CASSAPGELERGISDTQYF.

The chain joins TRBV10-1 to TRBJ2-5; D is possibly TRBD2 (7 bases). The CDR3 has 15 residues. Germline V lookup: CDR1 WNHNN, CDR2 SYGVQD (reference sequence). V lost 4 bases and J 1 base, leaving 13 bases between the germline ends. CDR3 residues: CASSATGGIQETQYF. CDR3 sequence (DNA): TGCGCCAGCAGTGCGACGGGGGGCATCCAAGAGACCCAGTACTTC.

V usage is TRBV9 and J usage is TRBJ2-1; a possible D gene is TRBD2 (6 bases). The CDR3 runs 16 residues. Trimming took off 4 bases at V and 3 bases at J, with 17 bases between the two ends. From germline, CDR1 is SGDLS and CDR2 YYNGEE. The CDR3 region has the DNA TGTGCCAGCAGCCGCACCGGGACTCAGGTCTACAATGAGCAGTTCTTC. Protein product: CASSRTGTQVYNEQFF.

This clone was counted a few times. This rearrangement joins TRBV25-1 to TRBJ2-7; tentative D call: TRBD2 (7 bases). Trimming cost V 1 base and J 3 bases, with 13 bases left between them. This CDR3 has 15 amino acids. The germline V gene has CDR1 MGHDK and CDR2 SYGVNS. CDR3 nucleotides: TGTGCCAGCAGTGAATCCGGCGGGGGCCTCTACGAGCAGTACTTC. Its protein product is CASSESGGGLYEQYF.

This chain links TRBV5-1 with TRBJ1-1; tentative D call: TRBD1 (5 bases). Germline V CDR1 and CDR2: SGHRS, YFSETQ. The CDR3 has 15 amino acids. Trimming removed 0 bases from V and 2 bases from J, with 11 bases in between. CDR3 region: CASSLEGDPNTEAFF. CDR3 nucleotides: TGCGCCAGCAGCTTGGAAGGGGACCCAAACACTGAAGCTTTCTTT. Based on the CDR3 plus reference TRBV5-1 and TRBJ1-1, the full variable domain is KAGVTQTPRYLIKTRGQQVTLSCSPISGHRSVSWYQQTPGQGLQFLFEYFSETQRNKGNFPGRFSGRQFSNSRSEMNVSTLELGDSALYLCASSLEGDPNTEAFFGQGTRLTVV.

This rearrangement joins TRBV24-1 to TRBJ2-5, with D uncertain. Germline values: CDR1 KGHDR, CDR2 SFDVKD. The CDR3 is 15 residues long. Deletions cut 0 bases from V and 5 bases from J, with 12 bases between. The CDR3 loop reads CATSDLDSQRETQYF. In DNA, the CDR3 is TGTGCCACCAGTGATTTGGACTCGCAGAGGGAGACCCAGTACTTC.

This rearrangement joins TRBV29-1 to TRBJ1-2; D uncertain. This CDR3 comprises 11 residues. In germline, CDR1 is SQVTM, CDR2 ANQGSEA. Trimming shortened V by 2 bases and J by 3 bases, and 4 bases separated the two germline ends. The DNA for the CDR3 is TGCAGCGTTGAAACAGACTATGGCTACACCTTC. Its protein product is CSVETDYGYTF.

The table lists this clone with a count of one. The chain uses TRBV10-1 and TRBJ2-7; D is undetermined. The CDR3 is 14 amino acids. Trimming shortened V by 4 bases and J by 7 bases, and 17 bases separated the two germline ends. Germline CDR1 and CDR2: WNHNN and SYGVQD (reference sequence). The CDR3 sequence is CASSVGAPLVEQYF. CDR3 nucleotides: TGCGCCAGCAGTGTCGGTGCCCCTCTCGTGGAGCAGTACTTC.

The chain recombines TRBV3-1 (or the pseudogene TRBV3-2) with TRBJ1-1; 7 bases align to TRBD1. Germline CDR1 reads LGHDT; CDR2 reads YNNKEL (reference sequence). Losses at the gene ends were 4 bases for V and 6 bases for J; bases not matched to a gene: 11. The CDR3 has 15 amino acids. CDR3 sequence reads: CASSRRKQGQAEAFF. CDR3 coding DNA: TGTGCCAGCAGCCGGAGGAAACAGGGGCAAGCTGAAGCTTTCTTT.

V gene TRBV7-8 combines with J gene TRBJ2-7, with unresolved D. Trimming stripped 5 bases from V and 5 bases from J, with 10 bases between. This CDR3 has 12 residues. Germline CDR1 SGHVS, CDR2 FQNEAQ. CDR3 residues: CASSRSTHEQYF. In DNA form, the CDR3 reads TGTGCCAGCAGCCGATCGACCCACGAGCAGTACTTC.

This clone was counted once. J is TRBJ2-1 and V is TRBV19, with 13 bases lining up with TRBD2. CDR1 LNHDA and CDR2 SQIVND come from the germline V gene (reference sequence). The trim removed 5 bases at V and 4 bases at J, leaving 5 bases unmatched. The CDR3 has 16 amino acids. CDR3 sequence: CASSFRTSGGYNEQFF. The CDR3 nucleotides are TGTGCCAGTAGTTTCCGGACTAGCGGGGGTTACAATGAGCAGTTCTTC.

This clone was detected once. The chain combines TRBV12-5 with TRBJ2-5; 7 nucleotides align to TRBD2. The CDR3 runs 14 residues. Germline-derived CDR1 and CDR2 are LGHNT and FRNRAP. J lost 5 bases, V lost 5 bases, and 8 bases had no gene match. CDR3 amino acids: CASGLTGGKETQYF. The CDR3 coding sequence is TGTGCTAGTGGTCTTACCGGGGGGAAGGAGACCCAGTACTTC.